Listed below are T cell receptor beta chains from one sample, sequenced in a study of vaccination and CD4 T cells after COVID-19. What these receptors recognize is not known. Using its own MiXCR run on the PCR reads, TCRdb lists one record per CDR3 protein. The sample yields about 21,000 distinct CDR3 sequences, more than 50% seen once. Sequenced input: CD4+ T cells from blood, cultured in vitro. These receptors originate from a human donor who had recovered from COVID-19. Each CDR3 is given with its conserved first and last residue. The D gene is left open where the match is weak. Clone size is shown for a subset of rows, as once, few, many or a class of expanded clone.

j_call: TRBJ1-1; d_call: -; clone_size: -; v_call: TRBV7-9; cdr3_aa: CASIGGVLGTEAFF; cdr3_nt: TGTGCCAGCATCGGGGGGGTTTTGGGGACTGAAGCTTTCTTT
j_call: TRBJ2-5; d_call: -; clone_size: -; v_call: TRBV7-8; cdr3_aa: CASSLETQYF; cdr3_nt: TGTGCCAGCAGCTTAGAGACCCAGTACTTC
j_call: TRBJ1-1; d_call: -; clone_size: -; v_call: TRBV6-5; cdr3_aa: CASSYKENTEAFF; cdr3_nt: TGTGCCAGCAGTTATAAGGAAAACACTGAAGCTTTCTTT
j_call: TRBJ1-5; d_call: TRBD1; clone_size: -; v_call: TRBV5-1; cdr3_aa: CASSLEGGGNQPQHF; cdr3_nt: TGCGCCAGCAGCTTGGAAGGGGGCGGCAATCAGCCCCAGCATTTT
j_call: TRBJ2-1; d_call: TRBD1; clone_size: once; v_call: TRBV20-1; cdr3_aa: CSAGDRTGRGDEQFF; cdr3_nt: TGCAGTGCCGGAGATCGGACAGGCCGAGGGGATGAGCAGTTCTTC
j_call: TRBJ1-5; d_call: -; clone_size: few; v_call: TRBV7-8; cdr3_aa: CASSLTQTNQPQHF; cdr3_nt: TGTGCCAGCAGCTTGACTCAGACCAATCAGCCCCAGCATTTT
j_call: TRBJ1-5; d_call: TRBD1; clone_size: -; v_call: TRBV7-9; cdr3_aa: CASSLFPMGDRGMEPQHF; cdr3_nt: TGTGCCAGCAGCTTATTCCCTATGGGGGACAGGGGGATGGAGCCCCAGCATTTT
j_call: TRBJ1-3; d_call: -; clone_size: -; v_call: TRBV11-3; cdr3_aa: CASSLEPGNTIYF; cdr3_nt: TGTGCCAGCAGCTTAGAGCCTGGAAACACCATATATTTT
j_call: TRBJ2-1; d_call: TRBD2; clone_size: -; v_call: TRBV11-2; cdr3_aa: CASSLGGSRGYNEQFF; cdr3_nt: TGTGCCAGCAGCTTAGGCGGGAGTCGAGGGTACAATGAGCAGTTCTTC
j_call: TRBJ1-1; d_call: -; clone_size: -; v_call: TRBV12-5; cdr3_aa: CASGLAGRRNTEAFF; cdr3_nt: TGTGCTAGTGGTTTGGCTGGCAGGCGTAACACTGAAGCTTTCTTT
j_call: TRBJ1-2; d_call: -; clone_size: -; v_call: TRBV19; cdr3_aa: CASKTGNYGYTF; cdr3_nt: TGTGCCAGTAAAACAGGGAACTATGGCTACACCTTC
j_call: TRBJ2-1; d_call: TRBD2; clone_size: -; v_call: TRBV20-1; cdr3_aa: CSAPIPTSHGEQFF; cdr3_nt: TGCAGTGCCCCTATCCCGACTAGCCACGGAGAGCAGTTCTTC
j_call: TRBJ2-1; d_call: -; clone_size: -; v_call: TRBV7-7; cdr3_aa: CASSPRGGTPAYNEQFF; cdr3_nt: TGTGCTAGCAGCCCCAGGGGGGGGACTCCAGCGTACAATGAGCAGTTCTTC
j_call: TRBJ2-5; d_call: TRBD1; clone_size: -; v_call: TRBV6-5; cdr3_aa: CASSYSVESGGGKTQYF; cdr3_nt: TGTGCCAGCAGTTACTCCGTGGAATCAGGGGGTGGGAAGACCCAGTACTTC
j_call: TRBJ1-1; d_call: -; clone_size: -; v_call: TRBV20-1; cdr3_aa: CSAVRGNTEAFF; cdr3_nt: TGCAGTGCTGTCAGGGGGAACACTGAAGCTTTCTTT
j_call: TRBJ1-1; d_call: -; clone_size: -; v_call: TRBV11-3; cdr3_aa: CASSLVQDRGAFF; cdr3_nt: TGTGCCAGCAGCTTAGTCCAGGACCGGGGCGCTTTCTTT
j_call: TRBJ2-3; d_call: -; clone_size: few; v_call: TRBV11-2; cdr3_aa: CASSPLSADTQYF; cdr3_nt: TGTGCCAGCAGCCCCCTCTCGGCAGATACGCAGTATTTT
j_call: TRBJ1-3; d_call: TRBD1; clone_size: -; v_call: TRBV6-1; cdr3_aa: CASTRTGQFGNTIYF; cdr3_nt: TGTGCCAGCACCCGGACAGGGCAATTCGGAAACACCATATATTTT
j_call: TRBJ1-5; d_call: -; clone_size: few; v_call: TRBV24-1; cdr3_aa: CATSPRGSNQPQHF; cdr3_nt: TGTGCCACCAGTCCCAGGGGTAGCAATCAGCCCCAGCATTTT
j_call: TRBJ2-3; d_call: -; clone_size: -; v_call: TRBV27; cdr3_aa: CATTGESTDTQYF; cdr3_nt: TGTGCCACCACGGGGGAAAGCACAGATACGCAGTATTTT
j_call: TRBJ2-5; d_call: -; clone_size: -; v_call: TRBV7-2; cdr3_aa: CASSLGGRQETQYF; cdr3_nt: TGTGCCAGCAGCTTAGGGGGACGGCAAGAGACCCAGTACTTC
j_call: TRBJ2-3; d_call: TRBD2; clone_size: -; v_call: TRBV6-1; cdr3_aa: CASSRGTSGRASRTDTQYF; cdr3_nt: TGTGCCAGCAGCCGCGGAACTAGCGGGAGGGCCTCACGGACAGATACGCAGTATTTT
j_call: TRBJ1-6; d_call: TRBD1; clone_size: -; v_call: TRBV7-9; cdr3_aa: CASSLTGLNSPLHF; cdr3_nt: TGTGCCAGCAGCCTGACAGGGTTGAATTCACCCCTCCACTTT
j_call: TRBJ1-1; d_call: -; clone_size: -; v_call: TRBV20-1; cdr3_aa: CSAGPVAGQNTEAFF; cdr3_nt: TGCAGTGCTGGCCCGGTGGCAGGGCAGAACACTGAAGCTTTCTTT
j_call: TRBJ2-5; d_call: -; clone_size: -; v_call: TRBV7-2; cdr3_aa: CASSLATGTMEQETQYF; cdr3_nt: TGTGCCAGCAGCTTAGCCACTGGAACGATGGAGCAAGAGACCCAGTACTTC
j_call: TRBJ1-2; d_call: -; clone_size: few; v_call: TRBV15; cdr3_aa: CATSRDLRDYGYTF; cdr3_nt: TGTGCCACCAGCAGAGATCTCAGGGACTATGGCTACACCTTC
j_call: TRBJ2-7; d_call: TRBD2; clone_size: -; v_call: TRBV6-1; cdr3_aa: CASGDRTSGTYEQYF; cdr3_nt: TGTGCCAGCGGCGATCGGACTAGCGGTACCTACGAGCAGTACTTC
j_call: TRBJ1-6; d_call: -; clone_size: -; v_call: TRBV11-1; cdr3_aa: CASSFSGLNSPLHF; cdr3_nt: TGTGCCAGCAGCTTTTCAGGCCTTAATTCACCCCTCCACTTT
j_call: TRBJ2-6; d_call: -; clone_size: -; v_call: TRBV11-3; cdr3_aa: CASSLQGLSGANVLTF; cdr3_nt: TGTGCCAGCAGCTTACAAGGGCTTAGTGGGGCCAACGTCCTGACTTTC
j_call: TRBJ2-2; d_call: -; clone_size: -; v_call: TRBV25-1; cdr3_aa: CASSVEGGTGELFF; cdr3_nt: TGTGCCAGCAGTGTTGAGGGGGGCACCGGGGAGCTGTTTTTT